This TCR beta chain was profiled in a study of post-analysis software for immune sequencing data. As regards this clonotype: Its specificity is unknown.

The germline V gene has CDR1 DFQATT and CDR2 SNEGSKA (reference sequence). This CDR3 is built from 16 residues. V lost 1 base and J lost 2; bases outside the gene matches: 9. The study's findings and limits: Elevated frequency relative to controls characterized several TRBV segments in patients, TRBV5-6, TRBV5-1 and TRBV20-1 among them. When compared against controls, multiple sclerosis patients showed significantly lower normalized Chao1 diversity.

Prepared TCR beta cDNA libraries contained unique molecular identifiers. TCRdb reprocessed the PCR reads with MiXCR, giving one entry per CDR3 protein. The table lists more than 500,000 distinct CDR3 sequences, around a third of them singletons, with approximately 6% in the top ten. The origin of this receptor is a girl under 18 with multiple sclerosis. This rearrangement joins TRBV20-1 to TRBJ2-3; TRBD1 aligns across 7 bases. The sequencing input was blood. The CDR3 spells CSARGAGTEITDTQYF. The DNA of the CDR3 is TGCAGTGCTAGAGGGGCCGGGACAGAAATCACAGATACGCAGTATTTT.